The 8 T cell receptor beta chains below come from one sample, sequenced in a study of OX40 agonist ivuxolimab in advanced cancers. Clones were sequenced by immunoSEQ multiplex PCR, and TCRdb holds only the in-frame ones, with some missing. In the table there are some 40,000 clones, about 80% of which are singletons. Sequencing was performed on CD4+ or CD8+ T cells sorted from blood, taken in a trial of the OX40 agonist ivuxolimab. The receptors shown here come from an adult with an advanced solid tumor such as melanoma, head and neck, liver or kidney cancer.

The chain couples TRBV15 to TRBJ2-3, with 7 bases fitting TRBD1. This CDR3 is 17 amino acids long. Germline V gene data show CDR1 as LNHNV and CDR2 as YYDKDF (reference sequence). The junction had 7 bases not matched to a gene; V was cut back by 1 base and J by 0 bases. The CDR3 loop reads CATSRAPGQTSTDTQYF. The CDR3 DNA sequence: TGTGCCACCAGCAGAGCTCCGGGACAGACTAGCACAGATACGCAGTATTTT.

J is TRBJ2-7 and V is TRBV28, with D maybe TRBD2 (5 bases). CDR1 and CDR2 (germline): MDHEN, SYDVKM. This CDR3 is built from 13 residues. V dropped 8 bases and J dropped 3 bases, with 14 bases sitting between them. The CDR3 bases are TGTGCCAGCTGCGGGTTAGCCTTCTACGAGCAGTACTTC. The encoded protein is CASCGLAFYEQYF. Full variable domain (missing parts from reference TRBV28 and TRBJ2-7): DVKVTQSSRYLVKRTGEKVFLECVQDMDHENMFWYRQDPGLGLRLIYFSYDVKMKEKGDIPEGYSVSREKKERFSLILESASTNQTSMYLCASCGLAFYEQYFGPGTRLTVT.

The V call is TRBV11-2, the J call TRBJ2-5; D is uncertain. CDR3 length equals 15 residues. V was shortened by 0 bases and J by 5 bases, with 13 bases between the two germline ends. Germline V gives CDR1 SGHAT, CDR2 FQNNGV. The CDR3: CASSLDTARLETQYF. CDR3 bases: TGTGCCAGCAGCTTAGATACGGCGCGATTGGAGACCCAGTACTTC.

The CDR3: CASAPGQGAYEQYF. CDR3 nucleotides: TGTGCCAGCGCACCGGGACAGGGGGCTTACGAGCAGTACTTC. The chain links TRBV27 to TRBJ2-7; 12 bases fit TRBD1. The CDR3 covers 14 residues. CDR1 is MNHEY and CDR2 is SMNVEV in the germline V gene (reference sequence). V shed 8 bases and J 4 bases; nucleotides not matched to a gene: 6.

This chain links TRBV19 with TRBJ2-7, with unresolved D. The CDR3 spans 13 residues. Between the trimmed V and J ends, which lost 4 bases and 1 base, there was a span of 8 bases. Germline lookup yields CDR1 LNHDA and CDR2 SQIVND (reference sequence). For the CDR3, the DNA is TGTGCCAGTAGTACGGCGGCATCCTACGAGCAGTACTTC. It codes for CASSTAASYEQYF.

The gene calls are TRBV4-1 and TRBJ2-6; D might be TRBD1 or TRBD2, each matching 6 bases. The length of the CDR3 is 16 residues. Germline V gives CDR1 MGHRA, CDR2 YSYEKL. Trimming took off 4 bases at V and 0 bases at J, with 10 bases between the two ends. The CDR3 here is CASSRGRDSGANVLTF. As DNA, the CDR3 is TGCGCCAGCAGCCGGGGGCGGGACTCTGGGGCCAACGTCCTGACTTTC.

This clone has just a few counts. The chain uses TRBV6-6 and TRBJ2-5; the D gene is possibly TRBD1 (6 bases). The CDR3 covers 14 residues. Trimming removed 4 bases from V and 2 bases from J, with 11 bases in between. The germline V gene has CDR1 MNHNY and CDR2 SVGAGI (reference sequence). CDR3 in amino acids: CASSWGQLQETQYF. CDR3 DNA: TGTGCCAGCAGTTGGGGACAACTACAAGAGACCCAGTACTTC.

In nucleotides, the CDR3 is TGTGCCAGCAGCCGGGGGGAAGTCGGAAACACCATATATTTT. This translates into CASSRGEVGNTIYF. The chain joins TRBV7-2 to TRBJ1-3; tentatively, D is TRBD1 (5 bases). Trimming shortened V by 5 bases and J by 4 bases, and 12 bases separated the two germline ends. Germline assignment: CDR1 SGHTA and CDR2 FQGNSA. The CDR3 contains 14 residues.